These 31 T cell receptor beta chains originate from one sample sequenced in a study of shared clonotypes between healthy human individuals. TCRdb's table, derived via immunoSEQ multiplex PCR, lists solely in-frame clones and lacks some. The sample records about 2.1 million clones, roughly 95% being singletons. Terminally differentiated effector memory CD45RA+ cells were excluded from the naive CD8 cells, which were CD45RO-negative and positively selected for CCR7. The source material was naive CD8+ T cells from PBMCs. The receptors originated from a man younger than 30 in good health. Some clones in this sample may be carry-over from other donors' samples.

The rearrangement links TRBV9 to TRBJ2-1; D ambiguous. CDR1 and CDR2 (germline): SGDLS, YYNGEE. Trimming took 0 bases from V and 8 from J, leaving 18 bases between them. The CDR3 is 16 residues long. CDR3 coding DNA: TGTGCCAGCAGCGTAGAGGGTCAAGGCCGTCGGTATGAGCAGTTCTTC. Protein sequence: CASSVEGQGRRYEQFF.

V is TRBV29-1 and J is TRBJ2-1, with TRBD2 identical over 9 bases. The germline V gene has CDR1 SQVTM and CDR2 ANQGSEA. The J segment lost 4 bases and the V segment lost 7 bases, leaving 8 bases of the junction unmatched. This CDR3 contains 14 residues. The CDR3 nucleotides are TGCAGCGCTGGCGGGAGGGGGACTTACAATGAGCAGTTCTTC. This gives the protein CSAGGRGTYNEQFF.

The CDR3 DNA reads as TGTGCCAGCAGCTTACGTGCGGGGGCGAACACTGAAGCTTTCTTT. This encodes CASSLRAGANTEAFF. This chain links TRBV7-9 with TRBJ1-1, with TRBD1 as a possible D gene (6 bases). Trimming removed 2 bases from V and 1 base from J, with 11 bases in between. Germline CDR1 and CDR2: SEHNR and FQNEAQ (reference sequence). The CDR3 spans 15 residues. The full variable domain, its missing parts supplied by reference TRBV7-9 and TRBJ1-1, is DTGVSQNPRHKITKRGQNVTFRCDPISEHNRLYWYRQTLGQGPEFLTYFQNEAQLEKSRLLSDRFSAERPKGSFSTLEIQRTEQGDSAMYLCASSLRAGANTEAFFGQGTRLTVV.

The V call is TRBV7-9, the J call TRBJ2-3; 7 positions agree with TRBD1. Germline lookup yields CDR1 SEHNR and CDR2 FQNEAQ (reference sequence). The CDR3 has 16 amino acids. V dropped 5 bases and J dropped 5; count of bases not matched to a gene: 13. The CDR3 DNA sequence: TGTGCCAGCAGCCCCAGACAGGGAGTTAAGGAAGATACGCAGTATTTT. Protein: CASSPRQGVKEDTQYF.

The chain uses TRBV10-1 and TRBJ1-4; D is perhaps TRBD1 (5 bases). Germline CDR1 reads WNHNN; CDR2 reads SYGVQD (reference sequence). CDR3 size: 15 residues. The V end was cut by 11 bases, the J end by 6 bases, with 22 bases between. The CDR3 DNA sequence: TGCGCCCGCGGAGCGTCCAAGGGGTTGGATGAAAAACTGTTTTTT. Its protein is CARGASKGLDEKLFF.

The chain is built from TRBV19 and TRBJ2-2, with D maybe TRBD1 (5 bases). Germline CDR1 and CDR2: LNHDA and SQIVND (reference sequence). The CDR3 has 15 residues. Trimming took off 5 bases at V and 2 bases at J, with 12 bases between the two ends. The CDR3 nucleotides are TGTGCCAGTAGTCTAAGACAGTTTAACACCGGGGAGCTGTTTTTT. It codes for CASSLRQFNTGELFF.

V is TRBV6-5 and J is TRBJ2-1; D gene ambiguous. The CDR3 is 14 amino acids. In germline, CDR1 is MNHEY, CDR2 SVGAGI. V was trimmed by 9 bases and J by 5 bases, leaving 17 bases between them. The CDR3 region is CASSIMGWDNEQFF. The CDR3 DNA reads TGTGCCAGTTCTATTATGGGATGGGACAATGAGCAGTTCTTC.

The chain employs TRBV5-1 and TRBJ2-7; D possibly corresponds to TRBD2 (6 bases). Germline V gene data show CDR1 as SGHRS and CDR2 as YFSETQ. The CDR3 is made up of 16 amino acids. Trimming removed 4 bases from V and 0 bases from J, with 17 bases in between. Here the CDR3 reads CASSPSWGVVSYEQYF. CDR3 coding DNA: TGCGCCAGCAGCCCGTCTTGGGGGGTAGTCTCCTACGAGCAGTACTTC.

The chain recombines TRBV21-1 with TRBJ2-1; no check of the table's D call, TRBD2, against the DNA was made. TRBV21-1 is an annotated pseudogene. This CDR3 is 16 amino acids long. The CDR3 DNA is TGTGCCAGCAGCAAAGGCCCGGCTAGCGGGAGCGATGAGCAGTTCTTC. Translating gives CASSKGPASGSDEQFF.

The genes are TRBV29-1 and TRBJ2-3; 13 positions agree with TRBD2. CDR3 length: 15 residues. V lost 6 bases and J lost 3; bases outside the gene matches: 6. Germline CDR1 reads SQVTM; CDR2 reads ANQGSEA. In DNA form, the CDR3 reads TGCAGCGTGGACCCGACTAGCGGGAGGACAGATACGCAGTATTTT. Its translation is CSVDPTSGRTDTQYF.

J is TRBJ1-1 and V is TRBV7-9; no clear D gene. The CDR3 is 14 residues long. Germline V gives CDR1 SEHNR, CDR2 FQNEAQ (reference sequence). Trimming pared 5 bases from V and 6 bases from J, leaving 16 bases between. CDR3 coding DNA: TGTGCCAGCAGCCCGACATCAAGGGTGCCTGAAGCTTTCTTT. Translated, it gives CASSPTSRVPEAFF.

The table lists this clone with a count of one. The chain employs TRBV27 and TRBJ1-4, with 8 bases identical to TRBD1. Germline loops: CDR1 MNHEY, CDR2 SMNVEV (reference sequence). V lost 3 bases, J lost 8 bases, and 5 bases stayed unmatched. The CDR3 sequence is 14 residues long. The CDR3 bases are TGTGCCAGCAGTTTGTGGACAGGGCACGAAAAACTGTTTTTT. Its protein product is CASSLWTGHEKLFF.

A word on this clone: This same CDR3 is encoded by further DNA sequences in the sample. V usage is TRBV10-3 and J usage is TRBJ2-7, with unresolved D. The CDR3 is made up of 13 amino acids. Germline values: CDR1 ENHRY, CDR2 SYGVKD. V shed 0 bases and J shed 7 bases, with 10 bases lying between them. The DNA for the CDR3 is TGTGCCATCAGTGAGTCGCCCGGGTCGGAGCAGTACTTC. It specifies CAISESPGSEQYF.

The chain uses TRBV9 and TRBJ2-7; D remains ambiguous. The V gene lost 0 bases and the J gene lost 3 bases, with 13 bases spanning the gap. The CDR3 consists of 15 residues. CDR1 is SGDLS and CDR2 is YYNGEE in the germline V gene. In nucleotides, the CDR3 is TGTGCCAGCAGCGTAGTGGGCAGCTCTGTCTACGAGCAGTACTTC. Translated: CASSVVGSSVYEQYF.

The J gene is TRBJ2-7, the V gene TRBV7-9, with D uncertain. This CDR3 is built from 14 residues. V was clipped by 5 bases and J by 3 bases, with 14 bases between them. The germline CDR1 and CDR2 sequences are SEHNR and FQNEAQ (reference sequence). The CDR3 sequence: CASSPGSRIYEQYF. CDR3 coding DNA: TGTGCCAGCAGCCCCGGGTCCCGGATCTACGAGCAGTACTTC.

The chain carries TRBV7-8 and TRBJ1-1; no clear D. The CDR3 runs 13 residues. V lost 4 bases and J 6 bases, leaving 12 bases between the germline ends. Germline assignment: CDR1 SGHVS and CDR2 FQNEAQ. In nucleotides, the CDR3 is TGTGCCAGCAGCTCCCGGACCCTGCCTGAAGCTTTCTTT. This codes for CASSSRTLPEAFF.

This chain connects TRBV11-1 to TRBJ2-2; D possibly corresponds to TRBD2 (6 bases). Germline values: CDR1 SGHAT, CDR2 FQDESV (reference sequence). Between the trimmed V and J ends, which lost 9 bases and 4 bases, there was a span of 12 bases. This CDR3 is 13 amino acids long. The CDR3 DNA is TGTGCCAGTACGGAGGGCGTCACCGGGGAGCTGTTTTTT. Amino acid sequence: CASTEGVTGELFF.

This rearrangement joins TRBV19 to TRBJ2-2; D gene ambiguous. This CDR3 has 17 residues. Germline V lookup: CDR1 LNHDA, CDR2 SQIVND (reference sequence). V lost 4 bases, J lost 3 bases, and 18 bases lay in between. This CDR3 reads CASSTPLLGPYTGELFF. The CDR3 DNA reads as TGTGCCAGTAGTACCCCCTTGCTAGGGCCTTACACCGGGGAGCTGTTTTTT. The whole variable domain, filled in from reference TRBV19 and TRBJ2-2, reads DGGITQSPKYLFRKEGQNVTLSCEQNLNHDAMYWYRQDPGQGLRLIYYSQIVNDFQKGDIAEGYSVSREKKESFPLTVTSAQKNPTAFYLCASSTPLLGPYTGELFFGEGSRLTVL.

The rearrangement links TRBV11-2 to TRBJ2-5, with D possibly matching TRBD2 (7 bases). The J call could be wrong; TRBJ2-7 is a better fit for the DNA end. There are 15 residues in the CDR3. Germline-derived CDR1 and CDR2 are SGHAT and FQNNGV. The CDR3 sequence is CASSAGASFTYEQYF. The CDR3 region has the DNA TGTGCCAGCAGCGCGGGGGCTAGCTTTACCTACGAGCAGTACTTC.

J is TRBJ1-2 and V is TRBV19, with D unclear. Germline V lookup: CDR1 LNHDA, CDR2 SQIVND (reference sequence). The CDR3 runs 12 residues. Trimming shortened V by 6 bases and J by 7 bases, and 12 bases separated the two germline ends. CDR3 nucleotides: TGTGCCAGTAGGAACGAATGGCGTGGCTACACCTTC. It codes for CASRNEWRGYTF.

As to this clone: The junction does not match germline at one end; this may be a read error. The chain employs TRBV7-9 and TRBJ2-5; no definite D call. This CDR3 spans 13 amino acids. In germline, CDR1 is SEHNR, CDR2 FQNEAQ (reference sequence). This CDR3 is CASRLGPTETQYF. The CDR3 DNA follows: TGTGCCAGCAGATTAGGACCGACGGAGACCCAGTACTTC. Filled out from reference TRBV7-9 and TRBJ2-5, the complete variable domain reads DTGVSQNPRHKITKRGQNVTFRCDPISEHNRLYWYRQTLGQGPEFLTYFQNEAQLEKSRLLSDRFSAERPKGSFSTLEIQRTEQGDSAMYLCASRLGPTETQYFGPGTRLLVL.

The J gene is TRBJ2-7, the V gene TRBV6-5; TRBD1 is a possible D gene (6 bases). Trimming shortened V by 6 bases and J by 4 bases, and 16 bases separated the two germline ends. Germline CDR1 is MNHEY and CDR2 is SVGAGI. The CDR3 totals 14 residues. CDR3 sequence reads: CASSFGGAVYEQYF. Here the CDR3 DNA reads TGTGCCAGCAGCTTTGGGGGCGCGGTATACGAGCAGTACTTC.

The chain carries TRBV5-1 and TRBJ2-7; D might be TRBD1 or TRBD2, each matching 6 bases. Trimming left V 4 bases short and J 6 bases short, with 14 bases between. In germline, CDR1 is SGHRS, CDR2 YFSETQ. This CDR3 region has 13 residues. The CDR3 sequence: CASSAGRGAEQYF. The CDR3, as DNA: TGCGCCAGCAGCGCGGGAAGGGGGGCCGAGCAGTACTTC.

CDR3 nucleotide sequence: TGTGCCGCCGGGTTCGACAGGGTGTTGGCCGGGGAGCTGTTTTTT. Translating it yields CAAGFDRVLAGELFF. The chain has TRBV28 and TRBJ2-2; TRBD1 aligns across 7 bases. Germline V gene lookup returns CDR1 MDHEN and CDR2 SYDVKM. This CDR3 is built from 15 residues. After removal of 11 bases from V and 6 bases from J, the junction contained 15 bases not matched to a gene.

V usage is TRBV9 and J usage is TRBJ2-6; possible D gene TRBD1, 5 bases. Trimming left V 6 bases short and J 0 bases short, with 10 bases between. The CDR3 totals 15 residues. CDR1 is SGDLS and CDR2 is YYNGEE in the germline V gene. CDR3 DNA sequence: TGTGCCAGCACCCCGACAGTCTCTGGGGCCAACGTCCTGACTTTC. This gives the protein CASTPTVSGANVLTF. Combining the CDR3 with reference TRBV9 and TRBJ2-6 gives the whole variable domain DSGVTQTPKHLITATGQRVTLRCSPRSGDLSVYWYQQSLDQGLQFLIQYYNGEERAKGNILERFSAQQFPDLHSELNLSSLELGDSALYFCASTPTVSGANVLTFGAGSRLTVL.

This chain links TRBV4-1 with TRBJ2-7; 7 bases are shared with TRBD2. CDR1 is MGHRA, CDR2 YSYEKL, per germline. V lost 3 bases, J lost 4 bases, and 9 bases stayed unmatched. The CDR3 spans 15 residues. In DNA form, the CDR3 reads TGCGCCAGCAGCCAGGACGGACTAGTTGGATACGAGCAGTACTTC. This sequence encodes CASSQDGLVGYEQYF.

V usage is TRBV13 and J usage is TRBJ2-1, with D perhaps TRBD2 (7 bases). V was shortened by 5 bases and J by 5 bases, with 19 bases between the two germline ends. Germline CDR1 PRHDT, CDR2 FYEKMQ (reference sequence). CDR3 length equals 16 residues. The CDR3 DNA reads as TGTGCCAGCAGCCCGCGGGGGCTAGCGGTAAACAATGAGCAGTTCTTC. This gives the protein CASSPRGLAVNNEQFF.

The chain carries TRBV11-2 and TRBJ2-7; D might be TRBD1 (6 bases). The CDR3 has 13 residues. The germline V gene has CDR1 SGHAT and CDR2 FQNNGV. With 4 bases removed from V and 3 bases from J, the gap between germline ends came to 10 bases. The CDR3 nucleotides read TGTGCCAGCAGCTGGGGACAAATCTACGAGCAGTACTTC. Translation gives CASSWGQIYEQYF.

The CDR3 protein is CASSSLDAYGYTF. Here the CDR3 DNA reads TGTGCCAGCAGTTCACTGGACGCCTATGGCTACACCTTC. This chain uses TRBV27 with TRBJ1-2; D gene unclear. The CDR3 has 13 amino acids. Per germline, CDR1 MNHEY and CDR2 SMNVEV (reference sequence). V was shortened by 4 bases and J by 4 bases, with 10 bases between the two germline ends.

In regard to this clone: This may stem from a read error, because a much larger clone lies one nucleotide away. The rearrangement links TRBV27 to TRBJ2-7; the D gene is possibly TRBD2 (6 bases). CDR1 and CDR2 from the germline V gene are MNHEY and SMNVEV (reference sequence). The germline V and J ends were trimmed by 5 bases and 0 bases, with 8 bases remaining between them. This CDR3 has 13 amino acids. The CDR3 DNA is TGTGCCAGCAGTGTCGGGAGCTCCTACGAGCAGTACTTC. Its protein is CASSVGSSYEQYF.

The chain is built from TRBV29-1 and TRBJ2-7, with 11 bases aligning to TRBD1. This CDR3 spans 14 amino acids. Germline V gene data show CDR1 as SQVTM and CDR2 as ANQGSEA. The V gene end was trimmed by 6 bases and the J gene end by 0 bases; junction bases not matched to a gene: 4. CDR3 in amino acids: CSVLGTGGSYEQYF. The CDR3 DNA is TGCAGCGTACTCGGGACAGGGGGCTCCTACGAGCAGTACTTC.